This TCR beta chain was captured in a study of blood T cell repertoires in COVID-19. Whole-study context: The study drew acute and convalescent COVID-19 samples from the United States, Italy and Spain. PBMCs, B-cell-depleted T cells, or T cells were the source of the cDNA or gDNA that made up the material.

This table comes from immunoSEQ multiplex PCR, and its TCRdb copy is limited to in-frame clones, with some not included. The sample yields about 240,000 clones, roughly 91% seen once. Trimming took 2 bases from V and 10 from J, leaving 12 bases between them. This CDR3 has 12 residues. CDR1 is SGHKS, CDR2 YYEKEE, per germline (reference sequence). The TCR sequence derives from a man aged 25-45 years with COVID-19, enrolled during active disease. Sequencing input: peripheral blood. The genes are TRBV5-5 and TRBJ1-1, with a tentative D call TRBD1 (5 bases). The CDR3 loop reads CASSFLDSGAFF. The CDR3 DNA sequence: TGTGCCAGCAGCTTTCTTGACAGTGGAGCTTTCTTT. Combining the CDR3 with reference TRBV5-5 and TRBJ1-1 gives the whole variable domain DAGVTQSPTHLIKTRGQQVTLRCSPISGHKSVSWYQQVLGQGPQFIFQYYEKEERGRGNFPDRFSARQFPNYSSELNVNALLLGDSALYLCASSFLDSGAFFGQGTRLTVV.